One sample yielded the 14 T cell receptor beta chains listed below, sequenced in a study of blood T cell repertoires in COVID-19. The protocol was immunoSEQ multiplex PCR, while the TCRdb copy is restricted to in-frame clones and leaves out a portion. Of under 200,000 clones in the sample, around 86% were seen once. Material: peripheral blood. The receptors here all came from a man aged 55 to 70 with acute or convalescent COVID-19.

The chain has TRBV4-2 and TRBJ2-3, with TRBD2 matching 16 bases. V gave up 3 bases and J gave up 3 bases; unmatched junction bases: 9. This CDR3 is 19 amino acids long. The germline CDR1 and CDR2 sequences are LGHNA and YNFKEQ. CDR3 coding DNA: TGTGCCAGCAGCCACGACCCCGGGACTAGCGGGAGGGTAACAGATACGCAGTATTTT. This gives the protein CASSHDPGTSGRVTDTQYF.

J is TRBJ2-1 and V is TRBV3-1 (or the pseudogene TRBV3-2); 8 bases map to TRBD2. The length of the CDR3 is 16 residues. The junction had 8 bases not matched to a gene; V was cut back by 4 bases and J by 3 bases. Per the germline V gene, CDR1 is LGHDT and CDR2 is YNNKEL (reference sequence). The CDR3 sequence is CASSRLLAGLYNEQFF. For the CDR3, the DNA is TGTGCCAGCAGCCGCCTCCTAGCGGGCCTCTACAATGAGCAGTTCTTC.

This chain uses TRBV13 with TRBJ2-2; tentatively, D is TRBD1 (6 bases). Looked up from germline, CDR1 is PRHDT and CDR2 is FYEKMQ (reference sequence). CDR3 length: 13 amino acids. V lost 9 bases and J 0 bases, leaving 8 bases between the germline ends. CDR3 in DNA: TGTGCCAGTACAGGGACGAACACCGGGGAGCTGTTTTTT. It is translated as CASTGTNTGELFF. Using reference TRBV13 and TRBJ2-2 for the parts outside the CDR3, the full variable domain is AAGVIQSPRHLIKEKRETATLKCYPIPRHDTVYWYQQGPGQDPQFLISFYEKMQSDKGSIPDRFSAQQFSDYHSELNMSSLELGDSALYFCASTGTNTGELFFGEGSRLTVL.

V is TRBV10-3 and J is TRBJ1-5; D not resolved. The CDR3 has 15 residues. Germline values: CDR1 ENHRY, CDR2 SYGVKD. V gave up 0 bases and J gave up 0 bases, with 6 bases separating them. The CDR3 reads CAISESAYSNQPQHF. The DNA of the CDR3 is TGTGCCATCAGTGAGTCAGCCTATAGCAATCAGCCCCAGCATTTT.

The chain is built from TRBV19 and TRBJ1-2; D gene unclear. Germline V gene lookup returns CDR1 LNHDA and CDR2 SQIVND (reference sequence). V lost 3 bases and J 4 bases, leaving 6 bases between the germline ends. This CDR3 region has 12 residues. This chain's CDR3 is CASSIRVYGYTF. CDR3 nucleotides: TGTGCCAGTAGTATCCGAGTCTATGGCTACACCTTC.

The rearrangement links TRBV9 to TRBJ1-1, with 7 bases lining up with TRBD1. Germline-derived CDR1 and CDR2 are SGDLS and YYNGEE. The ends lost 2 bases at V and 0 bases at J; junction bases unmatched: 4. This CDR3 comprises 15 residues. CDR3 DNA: TGTGCCAGCAGCGTTCGGGACAGCATGAACACTGAAGCTTTCTTT. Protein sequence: CASSVRDSMNTEAFF.

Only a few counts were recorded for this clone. CDR3 region: CASSWGTGAEQFF. The CDR3 bases are TGCGCCAGCAGCTGGGGGACAGGGGCTGAGCAGTTCTTC. The chain couples TRBV5-1 to TRBJ2-1, with 10 bases identical to TRBD1. The CDR3 contains 13 residues. CDR1 and CDR2 (germline): SGHRS, YFSETQ. J was trimmed by 9 bases and V by 3 bases; bases with no gene match: 3.

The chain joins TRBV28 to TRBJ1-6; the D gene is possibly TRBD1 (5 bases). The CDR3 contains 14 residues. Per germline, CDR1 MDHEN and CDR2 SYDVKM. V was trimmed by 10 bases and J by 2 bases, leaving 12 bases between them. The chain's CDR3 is CANRGGAYNSPLHF. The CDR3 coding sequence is TGTGCCAATAGGGGTGGGGCCTATAATTCACCCCTCCACTTT.

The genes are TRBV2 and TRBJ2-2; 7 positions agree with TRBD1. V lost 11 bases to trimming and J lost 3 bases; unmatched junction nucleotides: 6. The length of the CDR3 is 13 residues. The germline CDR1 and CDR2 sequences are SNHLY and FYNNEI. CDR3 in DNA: TGTGCCGGGGGACAGTTTGACACCGGGGAGCTGTTTTTT. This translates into CAGGQFDTGELFF.

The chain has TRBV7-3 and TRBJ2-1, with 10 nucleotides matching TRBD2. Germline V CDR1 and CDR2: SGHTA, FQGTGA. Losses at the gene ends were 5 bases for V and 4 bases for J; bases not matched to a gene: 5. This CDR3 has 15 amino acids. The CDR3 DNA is TGTGCCAGCAGCCCCGGACTAGCGGAATACAATGAGCAGTTCTTC. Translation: CASSPGLAEYNEQFF. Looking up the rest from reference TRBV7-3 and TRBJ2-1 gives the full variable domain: GAGVSQTPSNKVTEKGKYVELRCDPISGHTALYWYRQSLGQGPEFLIYFQGTGAADDSGLPNDRFFAVRPEGSVSTLKIQRTERGDSAVYLCASSPGLAEYNEQFFGPGTRLTVL.

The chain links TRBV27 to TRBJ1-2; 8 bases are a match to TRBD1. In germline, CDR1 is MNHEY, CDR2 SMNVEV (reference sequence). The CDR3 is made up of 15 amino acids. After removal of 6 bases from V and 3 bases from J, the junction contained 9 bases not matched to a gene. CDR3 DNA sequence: TGTGCCAGCAGACCCACAGGGGGTAGGGACTATGGCTACACCTTC. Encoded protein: CASRPTGGRDYGYTF.

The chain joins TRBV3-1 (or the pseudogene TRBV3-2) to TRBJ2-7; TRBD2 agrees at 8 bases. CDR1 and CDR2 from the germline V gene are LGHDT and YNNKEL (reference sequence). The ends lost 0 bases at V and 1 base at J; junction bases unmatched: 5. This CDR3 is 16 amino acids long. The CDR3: CASSQEYLAGSYEQYF. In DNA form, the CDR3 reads TGTGCCAGCAGCCAAGAGTACCTAGCGGGTTCCTACGAGCAGTACTTC.

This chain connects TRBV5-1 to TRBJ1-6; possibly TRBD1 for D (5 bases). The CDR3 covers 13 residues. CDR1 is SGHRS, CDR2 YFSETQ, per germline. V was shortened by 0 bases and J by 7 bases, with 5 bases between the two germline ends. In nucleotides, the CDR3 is TGCGCCAGCAGCTTGGGGGGCAATTCACCCCTCCACTTT. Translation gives CASSLGGNSPLHF.

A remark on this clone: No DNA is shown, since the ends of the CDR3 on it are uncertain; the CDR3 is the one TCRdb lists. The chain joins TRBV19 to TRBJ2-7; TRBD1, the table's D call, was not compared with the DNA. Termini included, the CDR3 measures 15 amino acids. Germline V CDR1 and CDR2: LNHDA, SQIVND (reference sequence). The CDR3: CASLPGQVYGCEQYF.